Below are 3 T cell receptor beta chains sequenced from a single sample in a study of blood T cell repertoires in COVID-19 (dated by TCRdb to 2018 to 2021). Libraries were constructed by the immunoSEQ multiplex PCR assay. TCRdb took this table from immuneACCESS and kept in-frame rearrangements with V and J called. Such tables lack part of the clones; where checked against another copy, unresolved V genes explain under half of the gap, and the rest is unexplained. The sample profile shows about 40,000 clones; about 88% of them were found once. The ten largest make up approximately 20% of the sample. The sample was peripheral blood. These receptors were collected from a man in his fifties in a cohort sampled during active COVID-19.

The rearrangement links TRBV11-3 to TRBJ2-1, with TRBD1 identical over 9 bases. This CDR3 has 20 residues. J was trimmed by 3 bases and V by 0 bases; bases with no gene match: 15. Germline CDR1 SGHNT, CDR2 YENEEA. The chain's CDR3 is CASSLEWDRVGRAGYNEQFF. In nucleotides, the CDR3 is TGTGCCAGCAGCTTAGAATGGGACAGGGTTGGGCGGGCCGGCTACAATGAGCAGTTCTTC.

This chain joins TRBV30 and TRBJ1-2, with D possibly TRBD1 on 5 matching bases. V was shortened by 8 bases and J by 10 bases, with 14 bases between the two germline ends. The germline gives CDR1 GTSNPN, CDR2 SVGIG (reference sequence). The CDR3 is 10 amino acids. The CDR3 nucleotides are TGTGCCACGAGGCGGGGGATCTACACCTTC. It yields the protein CATRRGIYTF.

J is TRBJ1-1 and V is TRBV18; D call uncertain. V shed 0 bases and J shed 1 base, with 9 bases lying between them. The CDR3 sequence is 15 residues long. Germline V gene sequence: CDR1 KGHSH, CDR2 LQKENI. The CDR3 protein is CASSPPEAPNTEAFF. The CDR3 DNA sequence: TGTGCCAGCTCACCACCGGAGGCACCGAACACTGAAGCTTTCTTT. Full variable domain (rest looked up from reference TRBV18 and TRBJ1-1): NAGVMQNPRHLVRRRGQEARLRCSPMKGHSHVYWYRQLPEEGLKFMVYLQKENIIDESGMPKERFSAEFPKEGPSILRIQQVVRGDSAAYFCASSPPEAPNTEAFFGQGTRLTVV.